A selection of T cell receptor beta chains follows, all from one sample in a study of control samples from healthy donors and cancer patients. This table comes from immunoSEQ multiplex PCR, and its TCRdb copy is limited to in-frame clones, with some not included. The repertoire holds fewer than 120,000 clones, with 70% to 90% as singletons. Input material: PBMCs. Receptor source: a woman in her sixties with lung cancer. Each CDR3 is given with its conserved first and last residue. Fields, in order: clone size, V gene, CDR3 protein. The listing skips clone size in some rows; elsewhere it reads once, few, many or a size class.

>-|TRBV6-5
CASDLVAGYTF
>-|TRBV10-3
CAISEVGATEAFF
>-|TRBV13
CASSLVLLETQYF
>-|TRBV28
CASSLYQVNTEAFF
>once|TRBV7-9
CASSLSTANTEAFF
>-|TRBV7-9
CASSLSGQGGTEAFF
>-|TRBV18
CASSLSGSHNEQFF
>few|TRBV4-1
CASSHPTRGRTGELFF
>-|TRBV11-2
CASSRAGQSYNEQFF
>-|TRBV24-1
CATSDPDRVYNEQFF
>-|TRBV14
CASSQFRGVDSTEAFF
>-|TRBV19
CASNVGGRYNEQFF
>-|TRBV19
CASSIEDTRPEQYF